The 28 T cell receptor beta chains presented below share a single source sample, sequenced in a study of T-cell memory formation after mild COVID-19. TCRdb reprocessed the 5' RACE reads with MiXCR, giving one entry per CDR3 protein. Altogether approximately 250,000 distinct CDR3 sequences are present, less than 20% being singletons, with the ten largest covering 2% to 2.5%. The sample consisted of PBMCs or a T cell subset sorted from them (not recorded which). These TCRs come from an adult woman who had mild COVID-19 (a few samples of this study predate the infection). Cell type and time point are not known.

V and J are TRBV6-6 and TRBJ1-2; a weak D match, TRBD1 (5 bases). Germline V lookup: CDR1 MNHNY, CDR2 SVGAGI (reference sequence). The CDR3 contains 18 residues. V was cut by 1 base and J by 2 bases, with 20 bases left in between. The CDR3 bases are TGTGCCAGCAGTTACTTAAGGGGTCACACGGAGAACAACTATGGCTACACCTTC. Encoded protein: CASSYLRGHTENNYGYTF.

This clonotype was counted a few times. The chain recombines TRBV4-1 with TRBJ2-7; D uncertain. This CDR3 is 12 amino acids long. Trimming stripped 0 bases from V and 7 bases from J, with 7 bases between. Germline assignment: CDR1 MGHRA and CDR2 YSYEKL. This CDR3 is CASSQEAREQYF. In DNA, the CDR3 is TGCGCCAGCAGCCAAGAAGCGAGGGAGCAGTACTTC.

This clonotype has ten or more counts. This sequence joins TRBV20-1 and TRBJ2-1; TRBD2 matches at 7 bases. With 0 bases clipped from V and 10 bases from J, the junction kept 9 bases outside the gene matches. Germline lookup yields CDR1 DFQATT and CDR2 SNEGSKA (reference sequence). The CDR3 sequence is 14 residues long. CDR3 protein: CSARDGRGVAEQFF. The CDR3 region has the DNA TGCAGTGCTAGAGATGGGAGGGGAGTTGCGGAGCAGTTCTTC.

This clonotype was counted a few times. V usage is TRBV7-9 and J usage is TRBJ1-1, with TRBD1 matching over 9 bases. This CDR3 region has 15 residues. J gave up 4 bases and V 4 bases, and 7 bases lay outside the gene matches. Germline-derived CDR1 and CDR2 are SEHNR and FQNEAQ (reference sequence). CDR3 sequence (DNA): TGTGCCAGCAGCTCAAGCACAGGGGGCTTCACTGAAGCTTTCTTT. Residues: CASSSSTGGFTEAFF.

The chain uses TRBV18 and TRBJ2-1; maybe TRBD1 (6 bases). Trimming left V 4 bases short and J 8 bases short, with 12 bases between. CDR1 and CDR2 (germline): KGHSH, LQKENI. The CDR3 runs 13 residues. The CDR3 is CASSLHRDDEQFF. CDR3 DNA: TGTGCCAGCTCACTTCACAGGGATGATGAGCAGTTCTTC. The full variable domain, rest sourced from reference TRBV18 and TRBJ2-1, is NAGVMQNPRHLVRRRGQEARLRCSPMKGHSHVYWYRQLPEEGLKFMVYLQKENIIDESGMPKERFSAEFPKEGPSILRIQQVVRGDSAAYFCASSLHRDDEQFFGPGTRLTVL.

This clonotype was observed a handful of times. The chain couples TRBV5-1 to TRBJ2-1; 11 bases align to TRBD1. The CDR3 extends over 15 amino acids. Trimming cost V 2 bases and J 7 bases; bases outside gene matches: 5. Germline V CDR1 and CDR2: SGHRS, YFSETQ. CDR3 bases: TGCGCCAGCAGCTTCGGACAGGGGGCGCGAAATGAGCAGTTCTTC. This codes for CASSFGQGARNEQFF.

This clonotype has a handful of counts. This CDR3 reads CASSVGREGYGYTF. DNA of the CDR3: TGCGCCAGCTCTGTGGGCAGGGAAGGATATGGCTACACCTTC. V and J are TRBV5-1 and TRBJ1-2, with a weak D call TRBD1 (5 bases). The V gene lost 7 bases and the J gene lost 5 bases, with 18 bases spanning the gap. Germline values: CDR1 SGHRS, CDR2 YFSETQ. The CDR3 runs to 14 residues.

J is TRBJ1-1 and V is TRBV24-1; TRBD1 aligns across 8 bases. J was trimmed by 5 bases and V by 7 bases; bases with no gene match: 14. Germline V gene data show CDR1 as KGHDR and CDR2 as SFDVKD. CDR3 length: 16 residues. The CDR3 loop reads CATRGPLGQGRTEAFF. CDR3 sequence (DNA): TGTGCCACCAGGGGCCCCCTCGGACAGGGCAGGACTGAAGCTTTCTTT.

V usage is TRBV18 and J usage is TRBJ1-5, with a tentative D call TRBD1 (6 bases). The ends were cut back, 3 bases at V and 9 bases at J, with 9 bases in the middle. The germline CDR1 and CDR2 sequences are KGHSH and LQKENI. The CDR3 spans 12 residues. The CDR3: CASSPPTGPQHF. CDR3 sequence (DNA): TGTGCCAGCTCACCGCCGACAGGGCCCCAGCATTTT.

This chain uses TRBV4-1 with TRBJ2-3; a possible D gene is TRBD2 (7 bases). This CDR3 spans 17 amino acids. Between the trimmed V and J ends, which lost 1 base and 1 base, there was a span of 15 bases. Germline CDR1 MGHRA, CDR2 YSYEKL. CDR3 bases: TGCGCCAGCAGCCAAGTTGCGGGGCGGGGGCGCACAGATACGCAGTATTTT. Its translation is CASSQVAGRGRTDTQYF.

The chain links TRBV4-2 to TRBJ2-2; 9 positions match TRBD1. Germline trimming cut 7 bases from V and 4 bases from J; bases unmatched to any gene: 7. The CDR3 spans 15 residues. CDR1 and CDR2 from the germline V gene are LGHNA and YNFKEQ. CDR3: CASTRGDRVTGELFF. CDR3 DNA sequence: TGTGCCAGCACCCGAGGGGACAGGGTCACCGGGGAGCTGTTTTTT.

This clonotype occurred a few times. The gene calls are TRBV12-3 or TRBV12-4 and TRBJ2-7; 10 nucleotides match TRBD2. Germline trimming cut 5 bases from V and 6 bases from J; bases unmatched to any gene: 4. This CDR3 is 13 amino acids long. The CDR3 is CASSRWTSGEQYF. The CDR3 coding sequence is TGTGCCAGCAGTCGATGGACTAGCGGCGAGCAGTACTTC.

The V gene is TRBV20-1, the J gene TRBJ1-6, with D maybe TRBD1 (5 bases). Germline V gives CDR1 DFQATT, CDR2 SNEGSKA (reference sequence). The CDR3 covers 13 residues. The V gene lost 2 bases and the J gene lost 9 bases, with 11 bases spanning the gap. DNA for the CDR3: TGCAGTGCTAGATGGGGGGAAGTTTCACCCCTCCACTTT. Protein: CSARWGEVSPLHF.

This clonotype was recorded a few times. This chain links TRBV7-8 with TRBJ2-2, with unresolved D. This CDR3 comprises 14 residues. V was trimmed by 5 bases and J by 0 bases, leaving 7 bases between them. The germline gives CDR1 SGHVS, CDR2 FQNEAQ. As DNA, the CDR3 is TGTGCCAGCAGCGCAGTCGCGAACACCGGGGAGCTGTTTTTT. Encoded protein: CASSAVANTGELFF.

The chain combines TRBV5-1 with TRBJ2-2; 7 positions match TRBD2. The CDR3 consists of 16 residues. Germline V lookup: CDR1 SGHRS, CDR2 YFSETQ. Germline trimming cut 3 bases from V and 2 bases from J; bases unmatched to any gene: 7. The CDR3, as DNA: TGCGCCAGCAGCTATGGGAAGGGACTAAACACCGGGGAGCTGTTTTTT. This translates into CASSYGKGLNTGELFF.

The V and J genes are TRBV12-3 or TRBV12-4 and TRBJ1-2; TRBD1 is a possible D gene (6 bases). The CDR3 totals 15 residues. Trimming took 5 bases from V and 8 from J, leaving 21 bases between them. The CDR3 sequence: CASSAGGGPKEGYTF. The CDR3 region has the DNA TGTGCCAGCAGTGCCGGTGGGGGCCCTAAGGAAGGCTACACCTTC.

This clonotype has just a few counts. This chain uses TRBV5-1 with TRBJ2-3; D may be TRBD1 or TRBD2 (6 bases each). Germline CDR1 SGHRS, CDR2 YFSETQ. The CDR3 covers 15 residues. Trimming took off 0 bases at V and 5 bases at J, with 13 bases between the two ends. The CDR3 protein is CASSLEGGQVDTQYF. In DNA form, the CDR3 reads TGCGCCAGCAGCTTGGAAGGGGGGCAGGTAGATACGCAGTATTTT.

In its sample, this clonotype was seen a few times. V usage is TRBV6-5 and J usage is TRBJ2-7; D possibly corresponds to TRBD1 (5 bases). The CDR3 extends over 12 amino acids. V was cut by 7 bases and J by 3 bases, with 10 bases left in between. CDR1 is MNHEY, CDR2 SVGAGI, per germline. For the CDR3, the DNA is TGTGCCAGCAAGGACAATTTCTACGAGCAGTACTTC. Translating it yields CASKDNFYEQYF.

This clonotype turned up a few times. The chain combines TRBV12-3 or TRBV12-4 with TRBJ1-1, with 7 nucleotides matching TRBD1. This CDR3 has 14 residues. The V and J ends lost 3 bases and 5 bases, in that order; junction bases with no gene match: 6. CDR3 region: CASSFTTGTTEAFF. CDR3 nucleotides: TGTGCCAGCAGTTTTACGACAGGGACGACTGAAGCTTTCTTT.

This rearrangement joins TRBV3-1 to TRBJ2-1; D remains ambiguous. Germline V gene lookup returns CDR1 LGHDT and CDR2 YNNKEL (reference sequence). V was cut by 1 base and J by 6 bases, with 13 bases left in between. The CDR3 totals 15 residues. CDR3 loop: CASSQGVGRTNEQFF. The CDR3 DNA sequence: TGTGCCAGCAGCCAAGGAGTCGGTCGGACCAATGAGCAGTTCTTC.

This clonotype was counted only a few times. This sequence joins TRBV14 and TRBJ1-1; 7 bases map to TRBD1. The V gene's germline CDR1 is SGHDN and CDR2 FVKESK. Trimming removed 4 bases from V and 1 base from J; junction bases left unmatched: 15. The CDR3 has 18 amino acids. DNA of the CDR3: TGTGCCAGCAGCCGCGACAGGGAGCCCTTTTCTTCGAACACTGAAGCTTTCTTT. Translation: CASSRDREPFSSNTEAFF.

This clonotype was counted a few times. V gene TRBV30 combines with J gene TRBJ2-1; possible D gene TRBD2, 5 bases. CDR3 length: 15 residues. Germline V gene sequence: CDR1 GTSNPN, CDR2 SVGIG (reference sequence). The V end was cut by 2 bases, the J end by 0 bases, with 11 bases between. The CDR3 loop is CAWSPGLTSYNEQFF. The CDR3 bases are TGTGCCTGGAGTCCAGGACTGACCTCCTACAATGAGCAGTTCTTC.

This clonotype was observed at least ten times. The CDR3 DNA sequence: TGTGCCAGCAGTCTGGGGCTAGCGGGAGGGCCCCGGGATACGCAGTATTTT. Protein product: CASSLGLAGGPRDTQYF. This chain connects TRBV12-3 or TRBV12-4 to TRBJ2-3; TRBD2 matches 12 bases. The CDR3 runs 17 residues. J was trimmed by 6 bases and V by 5 bases; bases with no gene match: 12.

For this clonotype: The junction does not match germline at one end; this may be a read error. This chain joins TRBV5-1 and TRBJ2-1; 7 bases align to TRBD2. This CDR3 has 17 residues. Germline V CDR1 and CDR2: SGHRS, YFSETQ. The CDR3 sequence: CASSLGPGGGSYNEQLF. In DNA form, the CDR3 reads TGCGCCAGCAGCTTGGGCCCTGGGGGAGGGTCCTACAATGAGCAGTTATTC. The complete variable domain, with remaining parts taken from reference TRBV5-1 and TRBJ2-1, reads KAGVTQTPRYLIKTRGQQVTLSCSPISGHRSVSWYQQTPGQGLQFLFEYFSETQRNKGNFPGRFSGRQFSNSRSEMNVSTLELGDSALYLCASSLGPGGGSYNEQLFGPGTRLTVL.

The chain is built from TRBV18 and TRBJ1-1, with D possibly TRBD1 on 5 matching bases. V lost 2 bases, J lost 6 bases, and 13 bases lay in between. This CDR3 contains 14 residues. CDR1 is KGHSH and CDR2 is LQKENI in the germline V gene. In DNA form, the CDR3 reads TGTGCCAGCTCACCAACCCCTGACAGAGCTGAAGCTTTCTTT. This sequence encodes CASSPTPDRAEAFF.

J is TRBJ1-6 and V is TRBV20-1; 7 bases match TRBD1. With V trimmed by 0 bases and J by 5 bases, 7 bases remained unmatched. The CDR3 length is 16 residues. Per germline, CDR1 DFQATT and CDR2 SNEGSKA (reference sequence). CDR3 region: CSARDRWGTDNSPLHF. CDR3 nucleotide sequence: TGCAGTGCTAGAGATCGCTGGGGGACAGATAATTCACCCCTCCACTTT.

The chain couples TRBV5-6 to TRBJ2-5; D is ambiguous. CDR1 SGHDT and CDR2 YYEEEE come from the germline V gene. The CDR3 consists of 13 residues. V lost 6 bases, J lost 0 bases, and 9 bases lay in between. The CDR3 DNA follows: TGTGCCAGCAAAAAGTGGCACCAAGAGACCCAGTACTTC. Amino acid sequence: CASKKWHQETQYF. The full variable domain, completed using reference TRBV5-6 and TRBJ2-5, is DAGVTQSPTHLIKTRGQQVTLRCSPKSGHDTVSWYQQALGQGPQFIFQYYEEEERQRGNFPDRFSGHQFPNYSSELNVNALLLGDSALYLCASKKWHQETQYFGPGTRLLVL.

There are a few counts of this clonotype. The gene calls are TRBV4-2 and TRBJ2-3; no reliable D call. V lost 0 bases to trimming and J lost 2 bases, with 9 bases between them. Germline V gene data show CDR1 as LGHNA and CDR2 as YNFKEQ. This CDR3 contains 15 residues. Written as DNA, the CDR3 is TGTGCCAGCAGCCAAGATATAACACTCACAGATACGCAGTATTTT. It codes for CASSQDITLTDTQYF.